This T cell receptor (beta chain) came from a study of T cell responses to AZD1222 COVID-19 vaccine. Profiling relied on immunoSEQ multiplex PCR, and the TCRdb table lists in-frame clones only, not all of them. This sample has 150,000 to 200,000 clones, with over 90% found just once. Study outcomes and limitations: White British people made up most donors, females outnumbered males, and clonal diversity was possibly underestimated. Of the AZD1222 recipients, only 5 or 6 were seropositive at baseline. After the peak T cell response, and only then, were repertoires sampled.

Germline V CDR1 and CDR2: GTSNPN, SVGIG (reference sequence). The CDR3 runs to 12 residues. The germline V and J ends were trimmed by 0 bases and 7 bases, with 7 bases remaining between them. As to this clone: The antigen is not known. Other DNA variants within this sample encode the same CDR3.

The TCR sequence derives from an adult in good health. The J gene is TRBJ2-1, the V gene TRBV30, with D tentatively TRBD2 (5 bases). The sequencing used peripheral blood, collected on day 0 of AZD1222 vaccination. The CDR3 DNA reads as TGTGCCTGGAGTGTGAGAGGGAATGAGCAGTTCTTC. Its protein is CAWSVRGNEQFF.